Listed below are T cell receptor beta chains from one sample, sequenced in a study of beta chain features in type 1 diabetes. Data came from immunoSEQ multiplex PCR; TCRdb stores just in-frame clones and leaves some out. The sample has roughly 140,000 clones; around 51% are singletons. Input material: Tregs from blood. The receptor source for this set is a young man in good health. Each CDR3 is given with its conserved first and last residue. Fields, in order: clone size, J gene, V gene, CDR3 protein. Clone size is not always given. Where it is, it says once, few, many or a class for expanded clones.

abundance: -; j_gene: TRBJ2-5; v_gene: TRBV15; CDR3aa: CATSRNGLAGGLFQETQYF
abundance: few; j_gene: TRBJ2-7; v_gene: TRBV29-1; CDR3aa: CSVGGSVEQYF
abundance: few; j_gene: TRBJ1-1; v_gene: TRBV7-6; CDR3aa: CASSSNPGQEAFF
abundance: -; j_gene: TRBJ2-3; v_gene: TRBV9; CDR3aa: CASSVLQGFSTDTQYF
abundance: few; j_gene: TRBJ2-2; v_gene: TRBV30; CDR3aa: CAWSATGPGELFF
abundance: -; j_gene: TRBJ1-1; v_gene: TRBV29-1; CDR3aa: CSVEDRNTEAFF
abundance: -; j_gene: TRBJ2-5; v_gene: TRBV14; CDR3aa: CASSEVLGETQYF
abundance: -; j_gene: TRBJ1-1; v_gene: TRBV19; CDR3aa: CASSSTFNTEAFF
abundance: few; j_gene: TRBJ2-1; v_gene: TRBV10-3; CDR3aa: CAIRRGLAGVYSSYNEQFF
abundance: -; j_gene: TRBJ2-2; v_gene: TRBV5-1; CDR3aa: CASKGQFNTGELFF
abundance: -; j_gene: TRBJ1-2; v_gene: TRBV7-9; CDR3aa: CASSPTAYTGVRGYTF
abundance: few; j_gene: TRBJ1-3; v_gene: TRBV2; CDR3aa: CASRLTALSGNTIYF
abundance: few; j_gene: TRBJ2-1; v_gene: TRBV7-3; CDR3aa: CASSLGQGWNEQFF
abundance: -; j_gene: TRBJ2-7; v_gene: TRBV5-1; CDR3aa: CASSPTLTSGARYEQYF
abundance: -; j_gene: TRBJ2-1; v_gene: TRBV19; CDR3aa: CASTPRAGSYNEQFF
abundance: -; j_gene: TRBJ2-7; v_gene: TRBV29-1; CDR3aa: CSVEGRDRGGTYEQYF
abundance: few; j_gene: TRBJ2-7; v_gene: TRBV30; CDR3aa: CAWSGGLAFEQYF
abundance: -; j_gene: TRBJ2-7; v_gene: TRBV2; CDR3aa: CASSRQGLYEQYF
abundance: few; j_gene: TRBJ2-3; v_gene: TRBV6-6; CDR3aa: CATRLSTDTQYF
abundance: -; j_gene: TRBJ1-1; v_gene: TRBV20-1; CDR3aa: CSAGRDTEAFF
abundance: few; j_gene: TRBJ2-5; v_gene: TRBV5-4; CDR3aa: CASSLRGVRVETQYF
abundance: -; j_gene: TRBJ1-1; v_gene: TRBV7-2; CDR3aa: CASSRFRGSETEAFF
abundance: few; j_gene: TRBJ1-2; v_gene: TRBV29-1; CDR3aa: CSASLGQENYGYTF
abundance: few; j_gene: TRBJ2-3; v_gene: TRBV10-3; CDR3aa: CAISESWQISTDTQYF
abundance: -; j_gene: TRBJ1-6; v_gene: TRBV15; CDR3aa: CATSRDTGDNSPLHF
abundance: -; j_gene: TRBJ2-2; v_gene: TRBV5-6; CDR3aa: CASSTRTSGRAAFTGELFF
abundance: -; j_gene: TRBJ1-2; v_gene: TRBV20-1; CDR3aa: CSGSGSYTF
abundance: -; j_gene: TRBJ1-1; v_gene: TRBV7-2; CDR3aa: CASSPRLGNTEAFF
abundance: -; j_gene: TRBJ1-3; v_gene: TRBV7-6; CDR3aa: CASSPQGTSSGNTIYF
abundance: -; j_gene: TRBJ1-1; v_gene: TRBV29-1; CDR3aa: CSVGGGRAMNTEAFF
abundance: -; j_gene: TRBJ2-2; v_gene: TRBV7-2; CDR3aa: CASSRGTGVFTGELFF
abundance: -; j_gene: TRBJ1-1; v_gene: TRBV4-1; CDR3aa: CASSQSRAGNTEAFF
abundance: -; j_gene: TRBJ2-7; v_gene: TRBV7-9; CDR3aa: CASSRSGNYEQYF
abundance: -; j_gene: TRBJ2-6; v_gene: TRBV18; CDR3aa: CASSPEYGHISGANVLTF
abundance: -; j_gene: TRBJ2-3; v_gene: TRBV14; CDR3aa: CASSQDRGQSDTQYF
abundance: -; j_gene: TRBJ2-7; v_gene: TRBV7-9; CDR3aa: CATQRWSRGEFVGQYF
abundance: -; j_gene: TRBJ1-2; v_gene: TRBV28; CDR3aa: CASSSPTGLGYTF
abundance: -; j_gene: TRBJ2-1; v_gene: TRBV27; CDR3aa: CASSEGQYNEQFF
abundance: -; j_gene: TRBJ1-1; v_gene: TRBV20-1; CDR3aa: CSARYRTEAFF
abundance: -; j_gene: TRBJ2-2; v_gene: TRBV15; CDR3aa: CATSGTSGGRTGELFF
abundance: -; j_gene: TRBJ1-6; v_gene: TRBV7-2; CDR3aa: CASSLAGVNSPLHF
abundance: -; j_gene: TRBJ2-3; v_gene: TRBV5-1; CDR3aa: CASALGGPDTQYF
abundance: -; j_gene: TRBJ2-1; v_gene: TRBV6-1; CDR3aa: CASSLTGLIDEQFF